The clone carrying this T cell receptor beta chain was found a few times. Its antigen is not identified. CDR1 is SGHVS and CDR2 is FQNEAQ in the germline V gene. This CDR3 region has 14 residues. V dropped 0 bases and J dropped 6 bases, with 9 bases sitting between them. The data derive from a study of CD8+CD57+ T cells in acquired aplastic anemia. The study, taken as a whole, reports: Approximately 30 CD8+ CDR3 sequences were shared between patients and controls.

Using genomic DNA as the template, TCR beta VDJ and CDR3 profiling was carried out. In TCRdb, the reads were re-called with MiXCR into one record per CDR3 protein. The sample lists some 180,000 distinct CDR3 sequences; around 60% were seen once. An expansion of CD8+CD57+ cells by flow cytometry had been shown in patients chosen for sequencing. Acquired aplastic anemia of severe grade affected all patients. Blood came from patients not yet given any therapy. The TCR comes from a human donor with aplastic anemia. V usage is TRBV7-8 and J usage is TRBJ1-5; D remains ambiguous. Sequences were obtained from sorted CD4+, CD8+, or CD8+CD57+ T cells (not recorded which) from PBMCs. CDR3: CASSLAGFGQPQHF. Here the CDR3 DNA reads TGTGCCAGCAGCTTAGCGGGATTCGGTCAGCCCCAGCATTTT.